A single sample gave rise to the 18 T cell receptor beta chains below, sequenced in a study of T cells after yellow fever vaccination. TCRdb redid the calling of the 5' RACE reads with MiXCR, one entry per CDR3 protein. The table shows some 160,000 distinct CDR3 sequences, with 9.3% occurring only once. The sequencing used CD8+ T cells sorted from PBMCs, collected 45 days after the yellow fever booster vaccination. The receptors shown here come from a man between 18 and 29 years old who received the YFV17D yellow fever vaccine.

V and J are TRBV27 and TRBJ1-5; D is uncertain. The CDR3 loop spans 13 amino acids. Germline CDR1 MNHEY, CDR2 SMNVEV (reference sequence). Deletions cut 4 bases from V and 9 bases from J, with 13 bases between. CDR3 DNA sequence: TGTGCCAGCAGTTCGCACACATATTCGCCCCAGCATTTT. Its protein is CASSSHTYSPQHF.

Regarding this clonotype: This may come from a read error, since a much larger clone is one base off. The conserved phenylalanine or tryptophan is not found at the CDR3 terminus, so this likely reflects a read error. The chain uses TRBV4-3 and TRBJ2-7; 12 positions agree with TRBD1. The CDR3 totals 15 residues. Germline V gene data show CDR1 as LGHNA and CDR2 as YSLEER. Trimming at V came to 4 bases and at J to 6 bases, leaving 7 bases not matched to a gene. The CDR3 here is CASSPGTGGESEQYS. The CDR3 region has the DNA TGCGCCAGCAGCCCAGGGACAGGGGGCGAGTCCGAGCAGTACTCC.

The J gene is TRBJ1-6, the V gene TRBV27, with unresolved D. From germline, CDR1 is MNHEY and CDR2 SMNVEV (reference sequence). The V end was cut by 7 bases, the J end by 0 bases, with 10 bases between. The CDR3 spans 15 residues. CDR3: CASMRFGSYNSPLHF. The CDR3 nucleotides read TGTGCCAGCATGCGGTTCGGCTCCTATAATTCACCCCTCCACTTT.

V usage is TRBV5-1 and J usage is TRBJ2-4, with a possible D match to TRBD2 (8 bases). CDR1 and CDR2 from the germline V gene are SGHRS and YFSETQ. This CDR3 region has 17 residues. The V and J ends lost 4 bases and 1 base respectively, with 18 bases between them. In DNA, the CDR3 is TGCGCCAGCAGCCTCCCCCGGGAGGGGGCGGCCAAAAACATTCAGTACTTC. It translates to CASSLPREGAAKNIQYF.

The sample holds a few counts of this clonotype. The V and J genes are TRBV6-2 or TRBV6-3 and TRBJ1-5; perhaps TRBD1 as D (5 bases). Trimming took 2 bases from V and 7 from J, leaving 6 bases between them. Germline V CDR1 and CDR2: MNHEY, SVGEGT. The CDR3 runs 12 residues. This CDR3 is CASSYGAQPQHF. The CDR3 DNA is TGTGCCAGCAGTTACGGGGCCCAGCCCCAGCATTTT.

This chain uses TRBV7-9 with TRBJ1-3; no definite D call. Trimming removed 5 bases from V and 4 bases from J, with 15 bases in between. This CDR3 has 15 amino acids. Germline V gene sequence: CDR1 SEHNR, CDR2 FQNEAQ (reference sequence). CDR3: CASSPVRDLGNTIYF. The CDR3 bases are TGTGCCAGCAGCCCCGTTCGGGATCTGGGAAACACCATATATTTT.

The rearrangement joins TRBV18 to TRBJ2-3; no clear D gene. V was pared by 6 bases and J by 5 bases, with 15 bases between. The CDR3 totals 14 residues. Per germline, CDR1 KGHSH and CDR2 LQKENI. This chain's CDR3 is CASSSPPPGDTQYF. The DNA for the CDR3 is TGTGCCAGCTCCTCCCCGCCCCCCGGAGATACGCAGTATTTT.

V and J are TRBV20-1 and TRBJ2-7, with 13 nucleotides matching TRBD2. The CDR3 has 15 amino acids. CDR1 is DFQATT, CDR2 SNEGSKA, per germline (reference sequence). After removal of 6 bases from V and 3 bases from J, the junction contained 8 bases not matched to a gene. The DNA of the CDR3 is TGCAGTGCCAATGGACTAGCGGGGGATTTCTACGAGCAGTACTTC. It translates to CSANGLAGDFYEQYF.

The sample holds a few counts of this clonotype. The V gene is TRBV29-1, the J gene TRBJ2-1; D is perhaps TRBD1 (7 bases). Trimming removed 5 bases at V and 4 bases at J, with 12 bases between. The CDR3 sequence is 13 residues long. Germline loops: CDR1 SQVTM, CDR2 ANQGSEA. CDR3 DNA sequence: TGCAGCGTTCAGGGGGGCCGTTACAATGAGCAGTTCTTC. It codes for CSVQGGRYNEQFF.

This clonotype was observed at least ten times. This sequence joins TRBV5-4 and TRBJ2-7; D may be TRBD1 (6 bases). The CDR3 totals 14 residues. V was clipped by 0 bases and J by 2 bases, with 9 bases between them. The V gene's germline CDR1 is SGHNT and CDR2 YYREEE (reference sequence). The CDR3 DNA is TGTGCCAGCAGCTTGGGGGACATCCCCTACGAGCAGTACTTC. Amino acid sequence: CASSLGDIPYEQYF.

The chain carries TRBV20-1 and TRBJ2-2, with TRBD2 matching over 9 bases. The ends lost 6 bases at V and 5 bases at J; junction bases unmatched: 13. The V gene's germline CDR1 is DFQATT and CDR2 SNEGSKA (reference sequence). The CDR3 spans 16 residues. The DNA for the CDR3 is TGCAGTGCCTTGGCCCGTAGCGGGGGCCTAACCGGGGAGCTGTTTTTT. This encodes CSALARSGGLTGELFF.

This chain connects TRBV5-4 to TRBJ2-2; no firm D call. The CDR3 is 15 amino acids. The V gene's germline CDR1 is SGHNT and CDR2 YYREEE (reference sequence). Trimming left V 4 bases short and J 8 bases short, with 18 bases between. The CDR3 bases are TGTGCCAGCAGCCCTGAACCCGGATTCTGGGGGGAGCTGTTTTTT. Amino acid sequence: CASSPEPGFWGELFF.

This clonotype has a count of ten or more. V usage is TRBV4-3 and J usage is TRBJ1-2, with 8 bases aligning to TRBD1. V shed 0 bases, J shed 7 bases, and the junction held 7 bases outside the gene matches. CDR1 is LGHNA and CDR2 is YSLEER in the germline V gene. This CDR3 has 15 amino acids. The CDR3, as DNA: TGCGCCAGCAGCCAAGATAGGCAGGGGGCGTTTGGCTACACCTTC. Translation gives CASSQDRQGAFGYTF.

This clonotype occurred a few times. The chain's CDR3 is CSVEGDRSIFTDTQYF. The CDR3 coding sequence is TGCAGCGTTGAGGGTGACAGGTCCATTTTCACAGATACGCAGTATTTT. J is TRBJ2-3 and V is TRBV29-1; perhaps TRBD1 as D (6 bases). The V and J ends lost 3 bases and 2 bases respectively, with 18 bases between them. The CDR3 length is 16 residues. Germline CDR1 is SQVTM and CDR2 is ANQGSEA.

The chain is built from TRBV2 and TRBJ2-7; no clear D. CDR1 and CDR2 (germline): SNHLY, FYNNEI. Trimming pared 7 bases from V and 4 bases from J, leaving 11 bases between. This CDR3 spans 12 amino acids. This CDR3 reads CASTRVGYEQYF. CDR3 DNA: TGTGCCAGCACGCGTGTGGGGTACGAGCAGTACTTC.

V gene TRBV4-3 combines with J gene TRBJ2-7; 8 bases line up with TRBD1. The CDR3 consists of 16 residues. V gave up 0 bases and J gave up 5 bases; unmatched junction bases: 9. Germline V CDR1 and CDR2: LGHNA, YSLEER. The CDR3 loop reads CASSQESNRGFNEQYF. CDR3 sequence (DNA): TGCGCCAGCAGCCAAGAGTCTAACAGGGGGTTCAACGAGCAGTACTTC.

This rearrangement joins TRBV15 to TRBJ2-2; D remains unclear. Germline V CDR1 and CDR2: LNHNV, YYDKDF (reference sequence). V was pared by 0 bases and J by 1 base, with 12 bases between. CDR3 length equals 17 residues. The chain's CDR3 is CATSRDGTSVNTGELFF. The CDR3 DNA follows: TGTGCCACCAGCAGAGATGGTACGAGCGTGAACACCGGGGAGCTGTTTTTT. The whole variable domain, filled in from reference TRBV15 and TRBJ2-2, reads DAMVIQNPRYQVTQFGKPVTLSCSQTLNHNVMYWYQQKSSQAPKLLFHYYDKDFNNEADTPDNFQSRRPNTSFCFLDIRSPGLGDTAMYLCATSRDGTSVNTGELFFGEGSRLTVL.

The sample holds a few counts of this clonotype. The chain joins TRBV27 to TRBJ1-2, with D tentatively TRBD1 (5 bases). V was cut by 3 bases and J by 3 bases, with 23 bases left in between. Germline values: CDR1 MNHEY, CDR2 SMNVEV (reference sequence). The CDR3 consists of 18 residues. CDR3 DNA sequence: TGTGCCAGCAGTTTTATCTCCCTTACCCCGGGACGTCACTATGGCTACACCTTC. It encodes CASSFISLTPGRHYGYTF.